This T cell receptor beta chain is drawn from a study of blood T cells in healthy people across ages. It was with a sample-barcoded 5' primer and a J-beta primer mix that a second PCR of about 7 to 12 cycles was run. MiXCR, run by TCRdb on the 5' RACE reads, gives a single entry per CDR3 protein. Among around 1.5 million distinct CDR3 sequences listed, approximately 59% were seen once. As for this clonotype: What it binds is not known.

Whole-study results and caveats: Naive CD4+ cell counts and diversity both ran higher in long-lived than in aged donors.

In terms of origin and age, donors were healthy Caucasian individuals from Russia aged roughly 6 to 100. Extractions gave at least 5.5 micrograms of total RNA per sample. Germline V gives CDR1 WSHSY, CDR2 SAAADI. With V trimmed by 8 bases and J by 1 base, 13 bases remained unmatched. There are 17 residues in the CDR3. This receptor was identified in a man in his late teens or twenties in good health. The sequencing sample was made of blood. V usage is TRBV10-2 and J usage is TRBJ2-4; 8 nucleotides line up with TRBD1. The CDR3 nucleotides read TGCGCCAGCGATGACAGGGGCGAGTTCCTGGCCAAAAACATTCAGTACTTC. Protein product: CASDDRGEFLAKNIQYF.